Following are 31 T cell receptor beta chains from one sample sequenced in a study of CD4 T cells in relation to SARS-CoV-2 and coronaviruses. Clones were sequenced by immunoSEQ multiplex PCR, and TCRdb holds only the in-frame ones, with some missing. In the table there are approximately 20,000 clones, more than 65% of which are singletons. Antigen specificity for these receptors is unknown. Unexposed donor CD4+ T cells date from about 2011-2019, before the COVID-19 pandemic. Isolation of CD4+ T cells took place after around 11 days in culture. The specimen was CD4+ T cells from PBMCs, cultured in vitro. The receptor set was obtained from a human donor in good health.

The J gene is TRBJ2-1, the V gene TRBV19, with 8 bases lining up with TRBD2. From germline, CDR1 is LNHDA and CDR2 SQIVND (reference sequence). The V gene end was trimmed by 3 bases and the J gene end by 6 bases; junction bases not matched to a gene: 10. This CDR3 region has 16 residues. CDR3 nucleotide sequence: TGTGCCAGTAGTATGAAGACGGGACTAGTGGGCAATGAGCAGTTCTTC. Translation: CASSMKTGLVGNEQFF.

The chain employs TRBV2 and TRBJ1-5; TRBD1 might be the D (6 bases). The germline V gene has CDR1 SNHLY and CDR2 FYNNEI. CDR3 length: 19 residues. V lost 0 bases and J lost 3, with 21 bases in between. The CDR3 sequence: CASSEADTLYRENNQPQHF. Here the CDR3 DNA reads TGTGCCAGCAGTGAAGCGGATACACTTTACAGGGAGAACAATCAGCCCCAGCATTTT.

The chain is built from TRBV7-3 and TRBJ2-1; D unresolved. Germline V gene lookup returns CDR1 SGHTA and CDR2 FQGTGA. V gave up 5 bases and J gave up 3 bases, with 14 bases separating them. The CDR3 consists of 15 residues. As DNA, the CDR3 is TGTGCCAGCAGCCCGATCGACTCCAACTACAATGAGCAGTTCTTC. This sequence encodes CASSPIDSNYNEQFF.

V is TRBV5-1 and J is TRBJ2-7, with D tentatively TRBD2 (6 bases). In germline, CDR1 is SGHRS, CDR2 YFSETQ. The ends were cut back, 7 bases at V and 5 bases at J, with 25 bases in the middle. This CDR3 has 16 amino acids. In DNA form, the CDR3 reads TGCGCCAGCCGAGACCTAGCCGCGGGAAGTTTCGACGAGCAGTACTTC. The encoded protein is CASRDLAAGSFDEQYF. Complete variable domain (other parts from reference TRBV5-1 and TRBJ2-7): KAGVTQTPRYLIKTRGQQVTLSCSPISGHRSVSWYQQTPGQGLQFLFEYFSETQRNKGNFPGRFSGRQFSNSRSEMNVSTLELGDSALYLCASRDLAAGSFDEQYFGPGTRLTVT.

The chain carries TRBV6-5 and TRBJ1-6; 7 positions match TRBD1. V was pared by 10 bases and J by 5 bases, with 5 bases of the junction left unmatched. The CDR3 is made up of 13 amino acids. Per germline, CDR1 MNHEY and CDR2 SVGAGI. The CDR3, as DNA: TGTGCCATTCGCGGGACAGATAATTCACCCCTCCACTTT. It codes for CAIRGTDNSPLHF.

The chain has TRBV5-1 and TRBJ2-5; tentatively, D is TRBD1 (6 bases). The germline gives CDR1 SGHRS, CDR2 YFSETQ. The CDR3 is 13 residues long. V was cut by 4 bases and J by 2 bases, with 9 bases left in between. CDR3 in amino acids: CASSPGTQETQYF. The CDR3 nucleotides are TGCGCCAGCAGCCCGGGGACACAAGAGACCCAGTACTTC.

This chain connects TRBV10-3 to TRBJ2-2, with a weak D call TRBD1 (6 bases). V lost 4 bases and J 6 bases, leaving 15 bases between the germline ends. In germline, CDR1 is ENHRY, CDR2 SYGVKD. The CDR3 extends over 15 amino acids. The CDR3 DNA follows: TGTGCCATCAGTGTCGCAGGGGAAAGTCCCGGGGAGCTGTTTTTT. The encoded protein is CAISVAGESPGELFF.

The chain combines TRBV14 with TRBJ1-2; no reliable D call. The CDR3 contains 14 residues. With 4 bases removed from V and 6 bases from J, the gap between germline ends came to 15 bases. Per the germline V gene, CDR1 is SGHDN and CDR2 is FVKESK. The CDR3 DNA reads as TGTGCCAGCAGCCGGACCGCCGCCAGGAATGGCTACACCTTC. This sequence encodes CASSRTAARNGYTF.

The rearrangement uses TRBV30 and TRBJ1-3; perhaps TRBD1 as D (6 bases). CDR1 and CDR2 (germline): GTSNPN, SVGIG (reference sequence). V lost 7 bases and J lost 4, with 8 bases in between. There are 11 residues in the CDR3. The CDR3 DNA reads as TGTGCCTCAGGGACAGGAAACACCATATATTTT. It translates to CASGTGNTIYF.

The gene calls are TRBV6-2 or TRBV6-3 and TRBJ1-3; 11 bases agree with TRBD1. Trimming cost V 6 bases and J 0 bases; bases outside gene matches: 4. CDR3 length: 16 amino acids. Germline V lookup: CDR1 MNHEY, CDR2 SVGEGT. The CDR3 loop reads CASSRDRGSSGNTIYF. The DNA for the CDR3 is TGTGCCAGCAGCCGGGACAGGGGGTCCTCTGGAAACACCATATATTTT.

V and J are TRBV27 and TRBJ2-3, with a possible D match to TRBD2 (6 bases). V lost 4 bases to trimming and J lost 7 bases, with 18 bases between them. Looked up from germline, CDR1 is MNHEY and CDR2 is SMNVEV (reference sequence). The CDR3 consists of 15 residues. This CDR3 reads CASSSSVTHRNTQYF. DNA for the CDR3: TGTGCCAGCAGTTCTAGCGTGACACACAGAAATACGCAGTATTTT.

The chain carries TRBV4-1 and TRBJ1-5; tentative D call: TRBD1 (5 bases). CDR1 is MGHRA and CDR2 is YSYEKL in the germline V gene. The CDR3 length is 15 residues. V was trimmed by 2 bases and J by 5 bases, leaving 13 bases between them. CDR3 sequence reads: CASSQIPGPHQPQHF. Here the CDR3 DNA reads TGCGCCAGCAGCCAAATCCCGGGACCCCATCAGCCCCAGCATTTT.

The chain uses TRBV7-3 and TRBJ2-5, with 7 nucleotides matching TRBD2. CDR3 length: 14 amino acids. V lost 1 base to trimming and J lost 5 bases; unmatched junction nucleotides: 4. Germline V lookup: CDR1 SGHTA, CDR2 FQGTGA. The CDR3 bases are TGTGCCAGCAGCTTAAGGGAGGGCCAGGAGACCCAGTACTTC. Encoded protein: CASSLREGQETQYF.

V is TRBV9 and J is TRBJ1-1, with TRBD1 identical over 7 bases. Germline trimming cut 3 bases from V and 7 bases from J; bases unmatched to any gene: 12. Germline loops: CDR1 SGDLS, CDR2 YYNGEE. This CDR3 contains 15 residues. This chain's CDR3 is CASSASTGFVVEAFF. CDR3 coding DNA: TGTGCCAGCAGCGCCTCGACAGGGTTCGTGGTTGAAGCTTTCTTT.

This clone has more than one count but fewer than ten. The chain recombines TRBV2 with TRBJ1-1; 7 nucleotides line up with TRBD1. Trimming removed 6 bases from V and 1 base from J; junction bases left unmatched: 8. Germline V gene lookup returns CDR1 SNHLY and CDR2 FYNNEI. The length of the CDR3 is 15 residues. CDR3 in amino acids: CASRGRGPANTEAFF. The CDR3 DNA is TGTGCCAGCAGGGGGAGGGGGCCGGCGAACACTGAAGCTTTCTTT.

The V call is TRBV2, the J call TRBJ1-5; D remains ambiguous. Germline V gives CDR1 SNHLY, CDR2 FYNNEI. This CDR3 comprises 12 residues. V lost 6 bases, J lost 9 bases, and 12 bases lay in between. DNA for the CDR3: TGTGCCAGCAGCGACTTCGGGTCGCCCCAGCATTTT. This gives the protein CASSDFGSPQHF.

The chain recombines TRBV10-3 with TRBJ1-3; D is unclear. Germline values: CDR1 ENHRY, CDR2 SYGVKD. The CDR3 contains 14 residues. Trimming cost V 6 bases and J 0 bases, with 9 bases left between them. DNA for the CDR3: TGTGCCATCAGGGACGGGAGCTCTGGAAACACCATATATTTT. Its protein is CAIRDGSSGNTIYF.

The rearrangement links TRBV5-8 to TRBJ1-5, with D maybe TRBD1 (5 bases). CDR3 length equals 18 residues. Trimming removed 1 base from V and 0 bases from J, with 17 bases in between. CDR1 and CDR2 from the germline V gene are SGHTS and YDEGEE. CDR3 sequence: CASSLRRGRVDSNQPQHF. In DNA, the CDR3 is TGTGCCAGCAGCTTGCGGCGGGGCAGGGTTGATAGCAATCAGCCCCAGCATTTT.

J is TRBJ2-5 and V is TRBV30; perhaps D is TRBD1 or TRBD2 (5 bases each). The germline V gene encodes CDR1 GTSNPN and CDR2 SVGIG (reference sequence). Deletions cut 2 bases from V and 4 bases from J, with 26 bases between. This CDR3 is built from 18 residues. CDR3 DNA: TGTGCCTGGAGTATCACCTATATGCATAGGGCTGGGGGAGAGACCCAGTACTTC. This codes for CAWSITYMHRAGGETQYF.

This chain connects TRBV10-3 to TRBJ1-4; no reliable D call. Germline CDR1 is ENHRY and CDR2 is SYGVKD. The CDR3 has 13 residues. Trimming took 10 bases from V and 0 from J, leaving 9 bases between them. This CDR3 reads CATRAPTNEKLFF. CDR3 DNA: TGTGCCACCCGGGCCCCAACTAATGAAAAACTGTTTTTT.

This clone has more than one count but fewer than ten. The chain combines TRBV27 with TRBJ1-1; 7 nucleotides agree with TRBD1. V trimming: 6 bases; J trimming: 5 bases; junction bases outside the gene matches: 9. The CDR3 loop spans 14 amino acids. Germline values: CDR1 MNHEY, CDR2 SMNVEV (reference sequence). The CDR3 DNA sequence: TGTGCCAGCAGCCTACAGGGGACGTATACTGAAGCTTTCTTT. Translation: CASSLQGTYTEAFF.

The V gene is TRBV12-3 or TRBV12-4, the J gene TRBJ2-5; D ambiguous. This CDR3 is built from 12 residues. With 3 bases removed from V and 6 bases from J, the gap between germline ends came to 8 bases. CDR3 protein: CASSFSDQTQYF. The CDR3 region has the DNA TGTGCCAGCAGTTTTTCAGACCAGACCCAGTACTTC.

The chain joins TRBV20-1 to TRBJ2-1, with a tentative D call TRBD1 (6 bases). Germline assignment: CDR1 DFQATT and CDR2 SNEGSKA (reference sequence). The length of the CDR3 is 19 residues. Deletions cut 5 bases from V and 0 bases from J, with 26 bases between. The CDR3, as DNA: TGCAGTGCTCGTGGAACCGGGACAACTCTTGCTAGCTCCTACAATGAGCAGTTCTTC. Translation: CSARGTGTTLASSYNEQFF.

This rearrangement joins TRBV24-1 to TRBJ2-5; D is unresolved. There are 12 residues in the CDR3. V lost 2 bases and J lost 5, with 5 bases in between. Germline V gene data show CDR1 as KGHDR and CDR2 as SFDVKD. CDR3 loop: CATSDSRETQYF. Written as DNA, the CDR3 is TGTGCCACCAGTGATTCTCGGGAGACCCAGTACTTC.

The CDR3 protein is CASGLGGGTREEFF. The DNA of the CDR3 is TGTGCTAGTGGTTTGGGCGGCGGTACAAGAGAGGAGTTCTTC. The chain is built from TRBV12-5 and TRBJ2-1; D is ambiguous. This CDR3 has 14 residues. With 1 base removed from V and 14 bases from J, the gap between germline ends came to 18 bases. Germline CDR1 and CDR2: LGHNT and FRNRAP.

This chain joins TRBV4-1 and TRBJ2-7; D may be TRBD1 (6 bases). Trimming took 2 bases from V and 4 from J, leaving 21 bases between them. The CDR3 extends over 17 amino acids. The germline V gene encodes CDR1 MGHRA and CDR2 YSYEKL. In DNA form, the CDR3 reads TGCGCCAGCAGCCAACCCACAGGACAGAGTCGGGCTTACGAGCAGTACTTC. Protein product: CASSQPTGQSRAYEQYF.

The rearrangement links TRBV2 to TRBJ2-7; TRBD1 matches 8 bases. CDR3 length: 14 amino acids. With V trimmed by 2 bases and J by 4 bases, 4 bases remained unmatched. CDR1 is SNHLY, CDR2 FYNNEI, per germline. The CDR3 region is CASSERTGRYEQYF. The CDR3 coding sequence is TGTGCCAGCAGTGAACGGACAGGGCGATACGAGCAGTACTTC.

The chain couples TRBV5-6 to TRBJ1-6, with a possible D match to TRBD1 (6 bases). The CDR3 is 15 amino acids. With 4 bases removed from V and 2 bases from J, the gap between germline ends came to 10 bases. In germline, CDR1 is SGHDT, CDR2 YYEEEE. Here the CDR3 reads CASSPRGTYNSPLHF. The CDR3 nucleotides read TGTGCCAGCAGCCCCAGGGGAACCTATAATTCACCCCTCCACTTT.

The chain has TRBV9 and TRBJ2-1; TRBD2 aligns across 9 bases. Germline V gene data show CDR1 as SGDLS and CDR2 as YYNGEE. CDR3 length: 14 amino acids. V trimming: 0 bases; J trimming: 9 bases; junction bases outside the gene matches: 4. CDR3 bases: TGTGCCAGCAGCGTAGGGACTAGCGTTTCTGAGCAGTTCTTC. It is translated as CASSVGTSVSEQFF.

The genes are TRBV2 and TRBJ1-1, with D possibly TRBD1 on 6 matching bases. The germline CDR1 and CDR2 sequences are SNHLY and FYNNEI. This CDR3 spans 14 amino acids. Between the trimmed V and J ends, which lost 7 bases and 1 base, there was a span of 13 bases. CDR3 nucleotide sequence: TGTGCCAGCATCTTGGACAGACAGAACACTGAAGCTTTCTTT. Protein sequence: CASILDRQNTEAFF.

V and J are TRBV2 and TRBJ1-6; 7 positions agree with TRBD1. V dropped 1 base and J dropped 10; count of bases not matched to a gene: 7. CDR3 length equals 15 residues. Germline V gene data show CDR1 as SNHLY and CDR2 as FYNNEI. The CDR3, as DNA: TGTGCCAGCAGTGAAGTGGGGCAGGGGGGATCACCCCTCCACTTT. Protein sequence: CASSEVGQGGSPLHF.